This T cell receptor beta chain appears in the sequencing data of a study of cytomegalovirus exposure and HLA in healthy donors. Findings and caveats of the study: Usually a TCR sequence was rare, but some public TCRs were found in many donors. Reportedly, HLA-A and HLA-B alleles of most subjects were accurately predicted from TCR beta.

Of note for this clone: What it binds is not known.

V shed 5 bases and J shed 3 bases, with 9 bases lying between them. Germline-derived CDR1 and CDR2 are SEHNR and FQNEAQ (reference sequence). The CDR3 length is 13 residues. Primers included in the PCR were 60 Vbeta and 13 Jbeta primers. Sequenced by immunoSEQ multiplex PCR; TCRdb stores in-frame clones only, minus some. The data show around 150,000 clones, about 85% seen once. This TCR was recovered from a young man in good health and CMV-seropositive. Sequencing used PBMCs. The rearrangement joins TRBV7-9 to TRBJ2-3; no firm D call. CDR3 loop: CASSTSFTDTQYF. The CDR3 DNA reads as TGTGCCAGCAGCACGAGTTTTACAGATACGCAGTATTTT. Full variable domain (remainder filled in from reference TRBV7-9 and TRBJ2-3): DTGVSQNPRHKITKRGQNVTFRCDPISEHNRLYWYRQTLGQGPEFLTYFQNEAQLEKSRLLSDRFSAERPKGSFSTLEIQRTEQGDSAMYLCASSTSFTDTQYFGPGTRLTVL.